This entry features one TCR beta chain sequence. The data were obtained in a study of blood T cell repertoires in COVID-19. About the study: Spain, Italy and the United States supplied samples that represented acute and convalescent COVID-19. PBMCs, B-cell-depleted T cells, or T cells were the source of the cDNA or gDNA that made up the material.

In the original processing: By means of reference gene primer amplification, nucleated cell counts were estimated. This table comes from immunoSEQ multiplex PCR, and its TCRdb copy is limited to in-frame clones, with some not included. V and J calls and clone size are those listed in that table; D and trimming were worked out from the DNA. There are over 150,000 clones in the sample; over 75% occur only once, and over 15% lies in the top ten. The V segment lost 0 bases and the J segment 3 bases; nucleotides outside the gene matches: 5. The V gene's germline CDR1 is LNHNV and CDR2 YYDKDF (reference sequence). The CDR3 runs 17 residues.

The V call is TRBV15, the J call TRBJ2-3; 11 nucleotides align to TRBD1. This TCR was recovered from a man aged 50 to 60 with COVID-19, enrolled during active disease. Specimen: peripheral blood. The CDR3 DNA reads TGTGCCACCAGCAGAGAGCGGGACAGGGGGATAACAGATACGCAGTATTTT. As protein: CATSRERDRGITDTQYF.